The 11 T cell receptor beta chains reported below all come from one sample, sequenced in a study of PD-L1 blockade in urothelial cancer. TCRdb's table, derived via immunoSEQ multiplex PCR, lists solely in-frame clones and lacks some. This table holds about 25,000 clones, roughly 80% found once. Sample: PBMCs, taken around atezolizumab (anti-PD-L1) treatment. These receptor sequences come from a man in his sixties or seventies with urothelial cancer.

The V gene is TRBV11-2, the J gene TRBJ2-2, with 12 bases lining up with TRBD2. CDR1 and CDR2 from the germline V gene are SGHAT and FQNNGV. The CDR3 is 15 amino acids. After removal of 5 bases from V and 6 bases from J, the junction contained 4 bases not matched to a gene. CDR3 bases: TGTGCCAGCAGCCTGACTAGCGGGAGTTCCGGGGAGCTGTTTTTT. Translating gives CASSLTSGSSGELFF.

This rearrangement joins TRBV7-3 to TRBJ2-1; 7 bases are shared with TRBD1. With 5 bases clipped from V and 3 bases from J, the junction kept 7 bases outside the gene matches. The CDR3 is made up of 15 amino acids. The germline CDR1 and CDR2 sequences are SGHTA and FQGTGA. The CDR3 reads CASSRGGAGYNEQFF. Written as DNA, the CDR3 is TGTGCCAGCAGCAGAGGGGGCGCAGGCTACAATGAGCAGTTCTTC.

The rearrangement joins TRBV5-6 to TRBJ1-1; tentative D call: TRBD1 (5 bases). The ends were cut back, 0 bases at V and 0 bases at J, with 15 bases in the middle. CDR1 and CDR2 from the germline V gene are SGHDT and YYEEEE. This CDR3 contains 17 residues. In nucleotides, the CDR3 is TGTGCCAGCAGCTTGGCGGATGGGGACTTGATGAACACTGAAGCTTTCTTT. This codes for CASSLADGDLMNTEAFF. The full variable domain, rest sourced from reference TRBV5-6 and TRBJ1-1, is DAGVTQSPTHLIKTRGQQVTLRCSPKSGHDTVSWYQQALGQGPQFIFQYYEEEERQRGNFPDRFSGHQFPNYSSELNVNALLLGDSALYLCASSLADGDLMNTEAFFGQGTRLTVV.

This chain uses TRBV6-1 with TRBJ2-6; tentative D call: TRBD1 (6 bases). The CDR3 loop spans 17 amino acids. Per germline, CDR1 MNHNS and CDR2 SASEGT. Trimming shortened V by 4 bases and J by 2 bases, and 15 bases separated the two germline ends. For the CDR3, the DNA is TGTGCCAGCAGTGCCTCATACAGGGCGGCTGGGGCCAACGTCCTGACTTTC. Translating gives CASSASYRAAGANVLTF.

The chain links TRBV28 to TRBJ2-5; 7 bases align to TRBD2. The J call is doubtful: the DNA matches TRBJ2-7 better. CDR3 size: 14 residues. Germline loops: CDR1 MDHEN, CDR2 SYDVKM. As DNA, the CDR3 is TGTGCCAGCAGTAGGGGCGGGAGCTCCTACGAGCAGTACTTC. It encodes CASSRGGSSYEQYF.

This chain joins TRBV2 and TRBJ2-7, with 11 bases that match TRBD2. Trimming removed 2 bases from V and 5 bases from J; junction bases left unmatched: 5. The CDR3 extends over 15 amino acids. Germline V lookup: CDR1 SNHLY, CDR2 FYNNEI. The CDR3 loop reads CASSERASGRHEQYF. The CDR3 DNA is TGTGCCAGCAGTGAAAGGGCTAGCGGGAGGCACGAGCAGTACTTC.

The J gene is TRBJ2-5, the V gene TRBV19, with 7 bases matching TRBD1. V trimming: 3 bases; J trimming: 3 bases; junction bases outside the gene matches: 7. The germline V gene encodes CDR1 LNHDA and CDR2 SQIVND (reference sequence). This CDR3 comprises 15 residues. The CDR3 loop is CASSIRGTGEETQYF. Here the CDR3 DNA reads TGTGCCAGTAGTATCCGGGGAACAGGGGAAGAGACCCAGTACTTC.

This clone was detected once. The chain carries TRBV30 and TRBJ1-2; possibly TRBD1 for D (5 bases). CDR1 and CDR2 (germline): GTSNPN, SVGIG (reference sequence). Trimming removed 0 bases at V and 5 bases at J, with 10 bases between. The CDR3 runs to 13 residues. The CDR3 reads CAWSVGTEYGYTF. CDR3 in DNA: TGTGCCTGGAGTGTCGGGACTGAGTATGGCTACACCTTC.

The chain links TRBV9 to TRBJ2-5; D might be TRBD2 (6 bases). Germline V gene data show CDR1 as SGDLS and CDR2 as YYNGEE. The V gene lost 0 bases and the J gene lost 5 bases, with 14 bases spanning the gap. CDR3 length equals 15 residues. CDR3 nucleotides: TGTGCCAGCAGCGTAGGAAGGGGAGGTGGGGAGACCCAGTACTTC. This sequence encodes CASSVGRGGGETQYF. Filled out from reference TRBV9 and TRBJ2-5, the complete variable domain reads DSGVTQTPKHLITATGQRVTLRCSPRSGDLSVYWYQQSLDQGLQFLIQYYNGEERAKGNILERFSAQQFPDLHSELNLSSLELGDSALYFCASSVGRGGGETQYFGPGTRLLVL.

The chain employs TRBV7-2 and TRBJ2-3; D gene uncertain. Trimming removed 0 bases at V and 0 bases at J, with 7 bases between. Germline V gene data show CDR1 as SGHTA and CDR2 as FQGNSA. The CDR3 length is 15 residues. The CDR3 loop is CASSLARISTDTQYF. For the CDR3, the DNA is TGTGCCAGCAGCTTAGCCAGGATCAGCACAGATACGCAGTATTTT.

The chain links TRBV28 to TRBJ2-5, with TRBD2 identical over 10 bases. This CDR3 comprises 16 residues. The germline CDR1 and CDR2 sequences are MDHEN and SYDVKM. Germline trimming cut 3 bases from V and 1 base from J; bases unmatched to any gene: 5. CDR3 protein: CASSLSSGSSQETQYF. CDR3 bases: TGTGCCAGCAGTTTGTCTAGCGGGAGCTCCCAAGAGACCCAGTACTTC.